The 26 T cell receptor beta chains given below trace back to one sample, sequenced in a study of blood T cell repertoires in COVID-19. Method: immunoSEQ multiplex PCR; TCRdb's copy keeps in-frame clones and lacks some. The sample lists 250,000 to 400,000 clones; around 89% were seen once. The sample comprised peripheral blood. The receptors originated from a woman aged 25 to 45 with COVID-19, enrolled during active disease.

CDR3 DNA: TGTGCCAGCAGCGCCCCAGGGCCCCTTGCAGAGACCCAGTACTTC. It specifies CASSAPGPLAETQYF. The rearrangement uses TRBV6-2 or TRBV6-3 and TRBJ2-5; D is possibly TRBD1 (5 bases). Germline CDR1 is MNHEY and CDR2 is SVGEGT. The CDR3 totals 15 residues. The germline V and J ends were trimmed by 6 bases and 4 bases, with 18 bases remaining between them.

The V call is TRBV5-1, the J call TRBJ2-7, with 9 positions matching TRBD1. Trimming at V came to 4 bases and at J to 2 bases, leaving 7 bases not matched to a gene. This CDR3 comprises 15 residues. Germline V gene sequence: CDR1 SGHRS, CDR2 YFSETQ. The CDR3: CASSTTGTGTYEQYF. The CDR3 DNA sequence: TGCGCCAGCAGCACTACCGGGACAGGGACCTACGAGCAGTACTTC.

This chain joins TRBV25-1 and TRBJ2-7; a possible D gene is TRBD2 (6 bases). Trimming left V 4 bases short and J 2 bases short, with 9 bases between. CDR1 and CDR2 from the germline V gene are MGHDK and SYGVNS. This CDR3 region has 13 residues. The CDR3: CASSGGVAYEQYV. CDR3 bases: TGTGCCAGCAGTGGCGGGGTCGCCTACGAGCAGTACGTC.

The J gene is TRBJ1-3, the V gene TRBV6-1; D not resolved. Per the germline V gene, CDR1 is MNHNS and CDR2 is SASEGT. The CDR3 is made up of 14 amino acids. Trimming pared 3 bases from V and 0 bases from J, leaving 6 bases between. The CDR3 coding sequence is TGTGCCAGCAGTGACCCGGTCTCTGGAAACACCATATATTTT. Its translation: CASSDPVSGNTIYF.

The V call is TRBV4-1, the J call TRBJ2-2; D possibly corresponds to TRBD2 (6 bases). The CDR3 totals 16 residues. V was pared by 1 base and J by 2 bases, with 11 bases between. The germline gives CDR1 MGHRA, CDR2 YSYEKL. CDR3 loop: CASSQGLGGNTGELFF. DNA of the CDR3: TGCGCCAGCAGCCAAGGGTTGGGGGGAAACACCGGGGAGCTGTTTTTT.

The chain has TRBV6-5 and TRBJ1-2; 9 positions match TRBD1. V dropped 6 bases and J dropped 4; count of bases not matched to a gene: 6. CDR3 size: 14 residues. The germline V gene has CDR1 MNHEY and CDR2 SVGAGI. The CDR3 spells CASRTGTGSYGYTF. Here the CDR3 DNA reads TGTGCCAGCAGAACCGGGACAGGGAGCTATGGCTACACCTTC.

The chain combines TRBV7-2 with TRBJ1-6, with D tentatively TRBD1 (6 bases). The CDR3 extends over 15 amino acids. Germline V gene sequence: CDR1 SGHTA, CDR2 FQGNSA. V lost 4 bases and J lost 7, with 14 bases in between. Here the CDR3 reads CASSSQGHQNSPLHF. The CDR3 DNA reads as TGTGCCAGCAGCTCCCAGGGACATCAAAATTCACCCCTCCACTTT. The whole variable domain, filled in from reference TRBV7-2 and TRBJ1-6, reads GAGVSQSPSNKVTEKGKDVELRCDPISGHTALYWYRQSLGQGLEFLIYFQGNSAPDKSGLPSDRFSAERTGGSVSTLTIQRTQQEDSAVYLCASSSQGHQNSPLHFGNGTRLTVT.

The CDR3: CASSASGTSDSYEQFF. Written as DNA, the CDR3 is TGTGCCAGCAGCGCCTCCGGGACTAGTGATTCATATGAGCAGTTCTTC. The chain joins TRBV13 to TRBJ2-1, with TRBD2 matching 8 bases. Germline V gives CDR1 PRHDT, CDR2 FYEKMQ (reference sequence). Losses at the gene ends were 5 bases for V and 8 bases for J; bases not matched to a gene: 14. This CDR3 region has 16 residues.

The CDR3 nucleotides read TGTGCCAGCAGCCAAGAGAGAGGGAACACTGAAGCTTTCTTT. Protein sequence: CASSQERGNTEAFF. The gene calls are TRBV3-1 (or the pseudogene TRBV3-2) and TRBJ1-1, with D hard to call. V was shortened by 0 bases and J by 1 base, with 6 bases between the two germline ends. There are 14 residues in the CDR3. Germline V gene data show CDR1 as LGHDT and CDR2 as YNNKEL (reference sequence).

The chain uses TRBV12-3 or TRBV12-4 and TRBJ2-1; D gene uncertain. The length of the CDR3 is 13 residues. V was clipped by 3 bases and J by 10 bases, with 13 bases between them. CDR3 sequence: CASSLYSQNEQFF. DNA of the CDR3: TGTGCCAGCAGTTTGTACTCCCAAAACGAGCAGTTCTTC.

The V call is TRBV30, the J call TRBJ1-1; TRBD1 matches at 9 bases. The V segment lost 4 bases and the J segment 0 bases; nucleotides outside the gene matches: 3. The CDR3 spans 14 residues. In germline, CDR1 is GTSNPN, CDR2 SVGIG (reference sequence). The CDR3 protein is CAWTRTGVNTEAFF. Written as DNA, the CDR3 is TGTGCCTGGACCCGGACAGGGGTGAACACTGAAGCTTTCTTT.

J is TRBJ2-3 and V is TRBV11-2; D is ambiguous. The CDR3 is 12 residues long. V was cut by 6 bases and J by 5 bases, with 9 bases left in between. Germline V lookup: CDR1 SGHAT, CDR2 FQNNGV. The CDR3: CASSFRGDTQYF. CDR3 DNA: TGTGCCAGCAGTTTCCGAGGAGATACGCAGTATTTT.

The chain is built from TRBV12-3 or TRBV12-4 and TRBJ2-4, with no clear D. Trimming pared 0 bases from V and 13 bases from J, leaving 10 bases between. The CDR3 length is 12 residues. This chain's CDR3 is CASSLALRSQYF. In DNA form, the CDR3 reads TGTGCCAGCAGTTTAGCGCTAAGATCGCAGTACTTC.

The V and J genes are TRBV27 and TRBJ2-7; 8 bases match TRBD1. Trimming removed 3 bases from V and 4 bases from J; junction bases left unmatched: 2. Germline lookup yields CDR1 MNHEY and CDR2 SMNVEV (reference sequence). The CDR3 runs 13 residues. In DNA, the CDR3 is TGTGCCAGCAGTTTGAGGACAGGGTACGAGCAGTACGTC. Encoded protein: CASSLRTGYEQYV.

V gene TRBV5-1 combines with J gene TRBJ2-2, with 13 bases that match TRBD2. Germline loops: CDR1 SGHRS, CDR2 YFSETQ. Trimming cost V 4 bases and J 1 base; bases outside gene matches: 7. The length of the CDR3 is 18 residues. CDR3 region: CASSRGLAGDLNTGELFF. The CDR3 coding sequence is TGCGCCAGCAGCCGCGGACTAGCGGGGGATTTGAACACCGGGGAGCTGTTTTTT.

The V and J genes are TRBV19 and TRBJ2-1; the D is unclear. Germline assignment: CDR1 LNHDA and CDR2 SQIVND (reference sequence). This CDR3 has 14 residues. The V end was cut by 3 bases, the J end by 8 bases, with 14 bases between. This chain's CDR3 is CASSIGTRNHEQFF. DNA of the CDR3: TGTGCCAGTAGTATCGGTACCAGGAACCATGAGCAGTTCTTC.

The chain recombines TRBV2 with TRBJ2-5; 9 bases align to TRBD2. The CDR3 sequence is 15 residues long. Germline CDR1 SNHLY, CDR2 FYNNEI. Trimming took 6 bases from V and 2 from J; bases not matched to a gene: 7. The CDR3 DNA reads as TGTGCCAGCAGCCTGAGGACTAGCGAGCAAGAGACCCAGTACTTC. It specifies CASSLRTSEQETQYF.

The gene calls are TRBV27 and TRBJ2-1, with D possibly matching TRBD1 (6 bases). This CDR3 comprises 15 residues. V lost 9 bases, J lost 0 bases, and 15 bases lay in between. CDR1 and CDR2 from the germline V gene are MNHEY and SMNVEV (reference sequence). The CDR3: CASFHTGSSYNEQFF. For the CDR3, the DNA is TGTGCCAGTTTCCACACAGGGAGCTCCTACAATGAGCAGTTCTTC.

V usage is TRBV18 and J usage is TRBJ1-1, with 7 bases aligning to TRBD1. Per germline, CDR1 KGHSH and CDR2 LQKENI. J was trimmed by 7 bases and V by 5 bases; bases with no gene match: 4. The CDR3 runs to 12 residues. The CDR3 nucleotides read TGTGCCAGCTCAAGACAGGGAGGTGAAGCTTTCTTT. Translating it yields CASSRQGGEAFF. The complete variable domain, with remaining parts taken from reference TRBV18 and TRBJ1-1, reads NAGVMQNPRHLVRRRGQEARLRCSPMKGHSHVYWYRQLPEEGLKFMVYLQKENIIDESGMPKERFSAEFPKEGPSILRIQQVVRGDSAAYFCASSRQGGEAFFGQGTRLTVV.

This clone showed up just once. The CDR3 here is CASSDSRGNRIEQYV. CDR3 bases: TGTGCCAGCAGTGACTCGCGAGGGAATCGCATCGAGCAGTACGTC. V usage is TRBV6-4 and J usage is TRBJ2-7; a weak D match, TRBD2 (5 bases). Germline CDR1 is MRHNA and CDR2 is SNTAGT. The CDR3 consists of 15 residues. The germline V and J ends were trimmed by 0 bases and 6 bases, with 15 bases remaining between them.

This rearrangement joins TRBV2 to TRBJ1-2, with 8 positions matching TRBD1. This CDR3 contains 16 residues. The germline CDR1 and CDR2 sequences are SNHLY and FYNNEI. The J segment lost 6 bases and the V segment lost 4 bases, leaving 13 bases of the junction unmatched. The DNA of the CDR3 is TGTGCCAGCAGTGTCGTGGCAGGGGGCGAGCGAGATGGCTACACCTTC. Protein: CASSVVAGGERDGYTF.

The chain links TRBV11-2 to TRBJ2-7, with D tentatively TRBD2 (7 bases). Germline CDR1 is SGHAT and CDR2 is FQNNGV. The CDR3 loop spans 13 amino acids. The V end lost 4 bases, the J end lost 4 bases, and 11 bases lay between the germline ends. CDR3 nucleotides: TGTGCCAGCAGCTGGGGGGGCAAATACGAGCAGTACTTC. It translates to CASSWGGKYEQYF.

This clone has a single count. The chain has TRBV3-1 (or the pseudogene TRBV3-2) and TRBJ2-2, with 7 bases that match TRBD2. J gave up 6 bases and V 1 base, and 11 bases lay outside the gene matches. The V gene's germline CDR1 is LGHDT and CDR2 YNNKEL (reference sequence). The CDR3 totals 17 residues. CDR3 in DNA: TGTGCCAGCAGCCAAGTCAATTTAGCGGGCTCCCCCGGGGAGCTGTTTTTT. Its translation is CASSQVNLAGSPGELFF.

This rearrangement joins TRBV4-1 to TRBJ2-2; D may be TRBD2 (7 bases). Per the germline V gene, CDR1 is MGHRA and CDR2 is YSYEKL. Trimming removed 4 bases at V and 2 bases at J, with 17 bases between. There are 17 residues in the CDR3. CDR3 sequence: CASSRALGGPNTGELFF. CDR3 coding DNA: TGCGCCAGCAGCCGAGCACTGGGGGGGCCCAACACCGGGGAGCTGTTTTTT.

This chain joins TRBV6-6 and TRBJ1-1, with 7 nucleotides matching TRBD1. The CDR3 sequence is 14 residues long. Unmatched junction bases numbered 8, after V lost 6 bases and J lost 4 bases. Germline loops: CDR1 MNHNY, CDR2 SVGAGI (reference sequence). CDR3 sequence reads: CASSRGQLSTEAFF. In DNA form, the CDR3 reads TGTGCCAGCAGCCGGGGACAGTTGAGCACTGAAGCTTTCTTT.

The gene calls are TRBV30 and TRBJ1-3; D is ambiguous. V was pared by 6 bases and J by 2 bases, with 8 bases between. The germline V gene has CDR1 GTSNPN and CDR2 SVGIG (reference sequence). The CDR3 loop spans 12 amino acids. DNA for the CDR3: TGTGCCTGTTCCGAGGCTGGAAACACCATATATTTT. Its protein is CACSEAGNTIYF.